The 9 T cell receptor beta chains presented below share a single source sample, sequenced in a study of OX40 agonist ivuxolimab in advanced cancers. Repertoires were generated with immunoSEQ multiplex PCR, while TCRdb's copy carries only in-frame clones and drops some. The sample consists of under 90,000 clones, around 93% of them appearing once. Sequences were derived from CD4+ or CD8+ T cells sorted from blood, sampled in a trial of the OX40 agonist ivuxolimab. All receptors come from an adult with an advanced solid tumor such as melanoma, head and neck, liver or kidney cancer.

In this sample, this clone turned up once. The chain recombines TRBV10-1 with TRBJ2-2; no firm D call. CDR3 size: 15 residues. CDR1 is WNHNN, CDR2 SYGVQD, per germline (reference sequence). Trimming cost V 2 bases and J 7 bases, with 14 bases left between them. This chain's CDR3 is CASSELKTVGGELFF. CDR3 DNA sequence: TGCGCCAGCAGTGAGCTAAAAACGGTTGGCGGGGAGCTGTTTTTT.

This clone was recorded only once. A read error may account for a junction end that differs from germline. The chain combines TRBV15 with TRBJ2-2; D remains unclear. This CDR3 has 12 amino acids. The germline V gene encodes CDR1 LNHNV and CDR2 YYDKDF (reference sequence). In DNA form, the CDR3 reads TGTGCCACCAGCAGATACACCGGTGAGCTGTTTTTT. This translates into CATSRYTGELFF. Looking up the rest from reference TRBV15 and TRBJ2-2 gives the full variable domain: DAMVIQNPRYQVTQFGKPVTLSCSQTLNHNVMYWYQQKSSQAPKLLFHYYDKDFNNEADTPDNFQSRRPNTSFCFLDIRSPGLGDTAMYLCATSRYTGELFFGEGSRLTVL.

In DNA form, the CDR3 reads TGTGCCAGCAGCGTAGGGACTAGTTACAATGAGCAGTTCTTC. It encodes CASSVGTSYNEQFF. The V call is TRBV11-3, the J call TRBJ2-1, with 8 bases that match TRBD2. Trimming cost V 5 bases and J 4 bases; bases outside gene matches: 4. Germline loops: CDR1 SGHNT, CDR2 YENEEA. The CDR3 is 14 amino acids. The full variable domain, with the rest looked up from reference TRBV11-3 and TRBJ2-1, is EAGVVQSPRYKIIEKKQPVAFWCNPISGHNTLYWYLQNLGQGPELLIRYENEEAVDDSQLPKDRFSAERLKGVDSTLKIQPAELGDSAVYLCASSVGTSYNEQFFGPGTRLTVL.

The gene calls are TRBV11-3 and TRBJ1-6, with D perhaps matching TRBD1 (5 bases). Germline-derived CDR1 and CDR2 are SGHNT and YENEEA. Trimming stripped 5 bases from V and 7 bases from J, with 15 bases between. The CDR3 runs 15 residues. CDR3 loop: CASSPGTGGNSPLHF. CDR3 sequence (DNA): TGTGCCAGCAGCCCGGGGACGGGGGGGAATTCACCCCTCCACTTT.

The CDR3 sequence: CSVEDSGGRETQYF. The DNA for the CDR3 is TGCAGCGTTGAAGATAGTGGGGGGCGGGAGACCCAGTACTTC. The V gene is TRBV29-1, the J gene TRBJ2-5; either TRBD1 or TRBD2 may fit D (6 bases each). The V gene lost 0 bases and the J gene lost 5 bases, with 13 bases spanning the gap. CDR3 length equals 14 residues. CDR1 and CDR2 (germline): SQVTM, ANQGSEA.

The CDR3 DNA is TGTGCCAGCAGCCAAGTTCCTGGAAACACCATATATTTT. It is translated as CASSQVPGNTIYF. The rearrangement joins TRBV14 to TRBJ1-3; no definite D call. The germline gives CDR1 SGHDN, CDR2 FVKESK. Trimming shortened V by 1 base and J by 2 bases, and 3 bases separated the two germline ends. This CDR3 comprises 13 residues.

The rearrangement uses TRBV2 and TRBJ2-7; 15 bases agree with TRBD2. The CDR3 contains 17 residues. V was clipped by 5 bases and J by 5 bases; unmatched bases: 10. Germline CDR1 reads SNHLY; CDR2 reads FYNNEI. CDR3 DNA: TGTGCCAGCAGTAGGACTAGCGGGGGGGCCGGTATCGACGAGCAGTACTTC. It translates to CASSRTSGGAGIDEQYF. The full variable domain, completed using reference TRBV2 and TRBJ2-7, is EPEVTQTPSHQVTQMGQEVILRCVPISNHLYFYWYRQILGQKVEFLVSFYNNEISEKSEIFDDQFSVERPDGSNFTLKIRSTKLEDSAMYFCASSRTSGGAGIDEQYFGPGTRLTVT.

The V gene is TRBV7-2, the J gene TRBJ2-5, with 8 nucleotides matching TRBD1. The length of the CDR3 is 14 residues. CDR1 and CDR2 (germline): SGHTA, FQGNSA. After removal of 5 bases from V and 4 bases from J, the junction contained 6 bases not matched to a gene. The chain's CDR3 is CASSQDRGRETQYF. CDR3 sequence (DNA): TGTGCCAGCAGCCAAGACAGGGGACGAGAGACCCAGTACTTC.

The rearrangement joins TRBV4-2 to TRBJ2-5; D unresolved. The CDR3 has 14 residues. The germline V gene encodes CDR1 LGHNA and CDR2 YNFKEQ. V was cut by 0 bases and J by 1 base, with 6 bases left in between. The CDR3 loop reads CASSQDTGQETQYF. The CDR3 region has the DNA TGTGCCAGCAGCCAAGATACCGGCCAAGAGACCCAGTACTTC.